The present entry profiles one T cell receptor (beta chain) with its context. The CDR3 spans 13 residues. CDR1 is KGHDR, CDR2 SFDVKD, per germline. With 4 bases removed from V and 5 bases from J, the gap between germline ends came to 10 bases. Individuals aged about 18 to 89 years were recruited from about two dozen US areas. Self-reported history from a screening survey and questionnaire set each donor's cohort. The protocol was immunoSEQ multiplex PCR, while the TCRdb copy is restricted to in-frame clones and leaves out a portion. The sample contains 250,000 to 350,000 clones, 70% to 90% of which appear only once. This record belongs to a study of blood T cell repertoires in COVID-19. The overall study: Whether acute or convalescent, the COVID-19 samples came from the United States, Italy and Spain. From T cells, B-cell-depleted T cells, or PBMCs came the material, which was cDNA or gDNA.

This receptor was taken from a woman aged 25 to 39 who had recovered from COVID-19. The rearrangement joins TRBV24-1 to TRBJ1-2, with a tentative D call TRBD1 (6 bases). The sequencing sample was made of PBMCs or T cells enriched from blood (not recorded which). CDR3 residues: CATSDWTAYGYTF. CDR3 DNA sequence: TGTGCCACCAGTGACTGGACAGCATATGGCTACACCTTC.